Presented here are 32 T cell receptor beta chains from one specimen sequenced in a study of control samples from healthy donors and cancer patients. Repertoires were generated with immunoSEQ multiplex PCR, while TCRdb's copy carries only in-frame clones and drops some. The table lists 170,000 or so clones, around 92% of them singletons. The sample was blood. These receptors were taken from a woman aged 40 to 55 in good health.

The chain carries TRBV18 and TRBJ1-2; D gene uncertain. V lost 3 bases and J 0 bases, leaving 8 bases between the germline ends. The CDR3 runs to 14 residues. Germline CDR1 reads KGHSH; CDR2 reads LQKENI. Written as DNA, the CDR3 is TGTGCCAGCTCACCTAGCAGTTCTAACTATGGCTACACCTTC. Translating it yields CASSPSSSNYGYTF. The variable domain in full, completed from reference TRBV18 and TRBJ1-2, reads NAGVMQNPRHLVRRRGQEARLRCSPMKGHSHVYWYRQLPEEGLKFMVYLQKENIIDESGMPKERFSAEFPKEGPSILRIQQVVRGDSAAYFCASSPSSSNYGYTFGSGTRLTVV.

The chain couples TRBV27 to TRBJ2-7; the D call may be TRBD1 or TRBD2 (6 bases each). With 8 bases removed from V and 5 bases from J, the gap between germline ends came to 16 bases. CDR3 length: 13 amino acids. CDR1 is MNHEY, CDR2 SMNVEV, per germline (reference sequence). CDR3 amino acids: CASGPGGPNEQYF. In DNA, the CDR3 is TGTGCCAGCGGCCCCGGGGGCCCCAACGAGCAGTACTTC.

This clone was seen only once. The chain combines TRBV12-3 or TRBV12-4 with TRBJ2-7; 7 bases are shared with TRBD1. The length of the CDR3 is 13 residues. V lost 6 bases and J lost 11; bases outside the gene matches: 13. CDR3 region: CASRPPTGRVEYF. The CDR3 bases are TGTGCCAGCAGACCCCCGACAGGGCGTGTCGAGTACTTC.

The chain couples TRBV27 to TRBJ1-2, with 9 positions matching TRBD1. The CDR3 is 14 amino acids. Germline trimming cut 3 bases from V and 6 bases from J; bases unmatched to any gene: 5. Germline CDR1 reads MNHEY; CDR2 reads SMNVEV (reference sequence). CDR3 residues: CASSFIGDRDGYTF. The CDR3 nucleotides read TGTGCCAGCAGTTTTATAGGGGACAGGGATGGCTACACCTTC.

The chain is built from TRBV5-1 and TRBJ2-7; D call uncertain. Germline V gives CDR1 SGHRS, CDR2 YFSETQ. The CDR3 has 13 residues. Trimming removed 2 bases from V and 7 bases from J, with 13 bases in between. This chain's CDR3 is CASSFTNIQEQYF. The CDR3, as DNA: TGCGCCAGCAGCTTTACGAACATCCAGGAGCAGTACTTC.

The chain has TRBV3-1 (or the pseudogene TRBV3-2) and TRBJ2-7, with a possible D match to TRBD2 (5 bases). Germline loops: CDR1 LGHDT, CDR2 YNNKEL (reference sequence). This CDR3 is 12 amino acids long. V was shortened by 1 base and J by 5 bases, with 6 bases between the two germline ends. The DNA for the CDR3 is TGTGCCAGCAGCCAAGGGACTGACGAGCAGTACTTC. Its translation is CASSQGTDEQYF.

This chain connects TRBV10-3 to TRBJ1-5, with TRBD1 matching over 7 bases. The CDR3 is made up of 15 amino acids. V lost 0 bases to trimming and J lost 2 bases; unmatched junction nucleotides: 1. CDR1 and CDR2 (germline): ENHRY, SYGVKD. CDR3 coding DNA: TGTGCCATCAGTGAGTCCGGGACAGGCAATCAGCCCCAGCATTTT. Translation gives CAISESGTGNQPQHF.

The chain is built from TRBV19 and TRBJ2-3; D gene uncertain. The CDR3 is made up of 14 amino acids. In germline, CDR1 is LNHDA, CDR2 SQIVND (reference sequence). V dropped 6 bases and J dropped 1 base, with 11 bases sitting between them. The CDR3 coding sequence is TGTGCCAGTAGCCAGAGAGAGGGCACAGATACGCAGTATTTT. Residues: CASSQREGTDTQYF.

V usage is TRBV6-5 and J usage is TRBJ2-1; D tentatively reads TRBD1 or TRBD2 (5 bases each). The CDR3 has 15 amino acids. Trimming cost V 2 bases and J 2 bases, with 10 bases left between them. Germline V CDR1 and CDR2: MNHEY, SVGAGI. CDR3 DNA: TGTGCCAGCAGTTACAGAGGGGAGACCTACAATGAGCAGTTCTTC. Translating gives CASSYRGETYNEQFF.

The chain uses TRBV6-5 and TRBJ1-3, with a possible D match to TRBD1 (5 bases). The germline V and J ends were trimmed by 6 bases and 6 bases, with 9 bases remaining between them. CDR3 length equals 12 residues. The germline V gene encodes CDR1 MNHEY and CDR2 SVGAGI. This CDR3 reads CASSPGPNTIYF. Written as DNA, the CDR3 is TGTGCCAGCAGCCCAGGGCCAAACACCATATATTTT.

This clone is a singleton in its sample. The chain couples TRBV10-1 to TRBJ1-4, with 11 bases lining up with TRBD1. Germline CDR1 reads WNHNN; CDR2 reads SYGVQD (reference sequence). V dropped 3 bases and J dropped 7; count of bases not matched to a gene: 4. This CDR3 has 15 residues. CDR3: CASSDTGTGGEKLFF. CDR3 coding DNA: TGCGCCAGCAGTGACACCGGGACAGGGGGTGAAAAACTGTTTTTT.

The chain is built from TRBV5-1 and TRBJ2-7; the D gene is possibly TRBD1 (5 bases). Trimming left V 0 bases short and J 3 bases short, with 13 bases between. This CDR3 is 15 amino acids long. The germline gives CDR1 SGHRS, CDR2 YFSETQ. The CDR3 DNA sequence: TGCGCCAGCAGCTTGGGAGACAGAAAAATCTACGAGCAGTACTTC. This codes for CASSLGDRKIYEQYF.

The chain couples TRBV15 to TRBJ1-2, with 8 positions matching TRBD1. V dropped 0 bases and J dropped 6; count of bases not matched to a gene: 6. The CDR3 runs to 15 residues. Germline CDR1 and CDR2: LNHNV and YYDKDF (reference sequence). The CDR3 sequence is CATSRDQGDRHGYTF. The CDR3 DNA sequence: TGTGCCACCAGCAGAGATCAGGGGGACAGGCATGGCTACACCTTC.

The rearrangement joins TRBV9 to TRBJ2-1; D is uncertain. CDR1 is SGDLS, CDR2 YYNGEE, per germline. The V end lost 0 bases, the J end lost 6 bases, and 13 bases lay between the germline ends. There are 15 residues in the CDR3. The CDR3 here is CASSVDGYVINEQFF. DNA of the CDR3: TGTGCCAGCAGCGTAGATGGGTATGTCATCAATGAGCAGTTCTTC.

The V and J genes are TRBV6-1 and TRBJ2-4; 12 bases are shared with TRBD2. The CDR3 loop spans 18 amino acids. Trimming took 1 base from V and 0 from J; bases not matched to a gene: 4. The germline CDR1 and CDR2 sequences are MNHNS and SASEGT. The CDR3 DNA is TGTGCCAGCAGTGAAGTACTAGCGGGGGGATTAGCCAAAAACATTCAGTACTTC. Its protein product is CASSEVLAGGLAKNIQYF.

The chain is built from TRBV7-9 and TRBJ2-7; 8 positions agree with TRBD2. The V gene's germline CDR1 is SEHNR and CDR2 FQNEAQ (reference sequence). With V trimmed by 2 bases and J by 6 bases, 9 bases remained unmatched. The CDR3 totals 15 residues. The CDR3 nucleotides read TGTGCCAGCAGCTTAACGGCGGGGGGCCTGGGCGAGCAGTACTTC. It specifies CASSLTAGGLGEQYF.

J is TRBJ1-5 and V is TRBV5-6; the D is unclear. This CDR3 region has 13 residues. Germline-derived CDR1 and CDR2 are SGHDT and YYEEEE. The V end was cut by 0 bases, the J end by 7 bases, with 8 bases between. CDR3 region: CASSLEQSQPQHF. DNA of the CDR3: TGTGCCAGCAGCTTGGAACAGTCCCAGCCCCAGCATTTT.

The chain employs TRBV5-1 and TRBJ1-3; D unresolved. The CDR3 runs 17 residues. V was clipped by 4 bases and J by 4 bases, with 21 bases between them. The germline V gene has CDR1 SGHRS and CDR2 YFSETQ. The CDR3 sequence is CASSPTIAGGSGNTIYF. The CDR3 DNA follows: TGCGCCAGCAGCCCCACTATTGCTGGAGGATCAGGAAACACCATATATTTT.

The gene calls are TRBV27 and TRBJ2-5, with a tentative D call TRBD1 (5 bases). Germline values: CDR1 MNHEY, CDR2 SMNVEV (reference sequence). CDR3 size: 14 residues. Trimming cost V 2 bases and J 2 bases, with 9 bases left between them. The CDR3 DNA is TGTGCCAGCAGTTTACGACAGTTACAAGAGACCCAGTACTTC. Its protein product is CASSLRQLQETQYF.

The genes are TRBV12-3 or TRBV12-4 and TRBJ2-7; TRBD1 matches at 7 bases. With V trimmed by 6 bases and J by 3 bases, 5 bases remained unmatched. CDR3 length equals 13 residues. CDR3 protein: CASSRQGHYEQYF. In nucleotides, the CDR3 is TGTGCCAGCAGCCGACAGGGACACTACGAGCAGTACTTC.

With respect to this clone: The same CDR3 can be traced to other DNA sequences in this sample. The rearrangement links TRBV19 to TRBJ2-7; TRBD1 is a possible D gene (6 bases). The V gene lost 4 bases and the J gene lost 2 bases, with 12 bases spanning the gap. This CDR3 comprises 14 residues. Germline values: CDR1 LNHDA, CDR2 SQIVND (reference sequence). The CDR3, as DNA: TGTGCCAGTAGTACACCGGGACATACCTACGAGCAGTACTTC. Translating gives CASSTPGHTYEQYF.

The chain links TRBV10-3 to TRBJ2-5, with TRBD2 matching over 7 bases. This CDR3 spans 13 amino acids. Germline V gene lookup returns CDR1 ENHRY and CDR2 SYGVKD. The V and J ends lost 6 bases and 0 bases, in that order; junction bases with no gene match: 1. As DNA, the CDR3 is TGTGCCATCAGGGGGGGGTACCAAGAGACCCAGTACTTC. Amino acids: CAIRGGYQETQYF.

As regards this clone: One end of the junction fails to match germline, which may point to a read error. CDR3 loop: CSVGGLATDSGTDAQYF. Here the CDR3 DNA reads TGCAGCGTTGGAGGACTAGCAACCGACAGCGGCACAGATGCGCAGTATTTT. This sequence joins TRBV29-1 and TRBJ2-3, with TRBD2 matching over 8 bases. CDR1 SQVTM and CDR2 ANQGSEA come from the germline V gene. The CDR3 runs to 17 residues.

Here the CDR3 reads CASSSPRQGFGYTF. The CDR3 nucleotides read TGTGCCAGCAGCTCCCCGAGACAGGGATTTGGCTACACCTTC. The rearrangement links TRBV11-2 to TRBJ1-2; 7 bases map to TRBD1. This CDR3 region has 14 residues. J was trimmed by 7 bases and V by 4 bases; bases with no gene match: 9. The germline V gene has CDR1 SGHAT and CDR2 FQNNGV.

The chain uses TRBV18 and TRBJ2-2; 10 bases are shared with TRBD1. The V gene end was trimmed by 0 bases and the J gene end by 0 bases; junction bases not matched to a gene: 1. The CDR3 is 17 amino acids. CDR1 and CDR2 from the germline V gene are KGHSH and LQKENI. This chain's CDR3 is CASSPPGTGANTGELFF. DNA of the CDR3: TGTGCCAGCTCACCACCCGGGACAGGGGCGAACACCGGGGAGCTGTTTTTT.

About this clone: One junction end disagrees with the germline gene, perhaps due to a read error. This chain uses TRBV6-5 with TRBJ2-7; 9 bases fit TRBD2. Germline loops: CDR1 MNHEY, CDR2 SVGAGI. The CDR3 loop spans 15 amino acids. The CDR3 loop reads CASSFPGTSSHEQYF. The CDR3, as DNA: TGTGCCAGCAGTTTCCCCGGGACTAGCTCCCACGAGCAGTACTTC.

As to this clone: Other DNA sequences in this sample translate to the same CDR3. The gene calls are TRBV10-3 and TRBJ2-5; the D call may be TRBD1 or TRBD2 (5 bases each). V was trimmed by 4 bases and J by 3 bases, leaving 9 bases between them. Per the germline V gene, CDR1 is ENHRY and CDR2 is SYGVKD. This CDR3 has 13 residues. CDR3 loop: CAISAGGEETQYF. CDR3 bases: TGTGCCATCAGTGCTGGGGGAGAAGAGACCCAGTACTTC.

The V gene is TRBV19, the J gene TRBJ1-2, with 7 bases aligning to TRBD1. The CDR3 is made up of 13 amino acids. CDR1 is LNHDA and CDR2 is SQIVND in the germline V gene (reference sequence). V was pared by 10 bases and J by 4 bases, with 9 bases of the junction left unmatched. CDR3 loop: CATRQGIFYGYTF. CDR3 nucleotides: TGTGCCACCAGACAGGGTATATTCTATGGCTACACCTTC.

This rearrangement joins TRBV19 to TRBJ2-2; 12 bases map to TRBD2. The CDR3 extends over 18 amino acids. Germline values: CDR1 LNHDA, CDR2 SQIVND (reference sequence). V shed 4 bases, J shed 7 bases, and the junction held 13 bases outside the gene matches. CDR3 sequence: CASSNSPASGGAIGELFF. As DNA, the CDR3 is TGTGCCAGTAGTAATTCGCCCGCTAGCGGGGGGGCAATCGGGGAGCTGTTTTTT.

This chain uses TRBV5-1 with TRBJ2-3, with D perhaps given as TRBD1 or TRBD2 (5 bases each). V dropped 7 bases and J dropped 3 bases, with 15 bases sitting between them. The CDR3 length is 14 residues. Germline CDR1 SGHRS, CDR2 YFSETQ. CDR3 nucleotide sequence: TGCGCCAGCTCCTCGGGGCAGCCGACAGATACGCAGTATTTT. It is translated as CASSSGQPTDTQYF.

The chain uses TRBV5-8 and TRBJ1-1; D is ambiguous. Trimming removed 1 base from V and 6 bases from J, with 10 bases in between. This CDR3 spans 13 amino acids. Germline CDR1 and CDR2: SGHTS and YDEGEE. The CDR3 sequence: CASSLWGEPEAFF. DNA of the CDR3: TGTGCCAGCAGCTTGTGGGGTGAACCTGAAGCTTTCTTT. Based on the CDR3 plus reference TRBV5-8 and TRBJ1-1, the full variable domain is EAGVTQSPTHLIKTRGQQATLRCSPISGHTSVYWYQQALGLGLQFLLWYDEGEERNRGNFPPRFSGRQFPNYSSELNVNALELEDSALYLCASSLWGEPEAFFGQGTRLTVV.

This clone was counted a single time. The chain combines TRBV27 with TRBJ1-5, with 7 bases lining up with TRBD1. V shed 6 bases, J shed 3 bases, and the junction held 2 bases outside the gene matches. This CDR3 is built from 13 residues. CDR1 and CDR2 (germline): MNHEY, SMNVEV (reference sequence). This CDR3 is CASRTGDNQPQHF. Written as DNA, the CDR3 is TGTGCCAGCAGAACAGGGGACAATCAGCCCCAGCATTTT.